These T cell receptor beta chains were read from a single sample in a study of beta chain features in type 1 diabetes. Produced via immunoSEQ multiplex PCR; TCRdb's table is partial and in-frame only. The repertoire includes under 400,000 clones, 15% to 20% of them detected once, and around 0.04% sits in the top ten. Source material: naive CD4+ T cells from blood. Every receptor here comes from a woman aged 18-29 years in good health. Each CDR3 is given without its conserved first and last residue. A D gene is named only where the DNA matches it firmly.

TRBV18	TRBJ2-5	.	ASSPVREETQY
TRBV11-1	TRBJ2-1	TRBD1	ASSYNRDREQF
TRBV2	TRBJ1-2	.	ASSETTMTTYGYT
TRBV4-1	TRBJ2-5	.	ASSLLVAGETQY
TRBV2	TRBJ1-2	TRBD1	ASTRTGREGYT
TRBV5-1	TRBJ2-5	.	ASSGGQNQETQY
TRBV5-1	TRBJ2-3	.	ASSFNSDTQY
TRBV9	TRBJ2-7	.	ASSVADSYEQY
TRBV6-1	TRBJ2-5	TRBD1	ASRTTGGGETQY
TRBV29-1	TRBJ2-3	.	SVEDQGSDTQY
TRBV30	TRBJ2-5	TRBD2	AWSVGLAGQETQY
TRBV11-3	TRBJ1-1	.	ASSSQRVHSEAF
TRBV25-1	TRBJ2-5	TRBD2	ASSEYAGRARSETQY
TRBV5-1	TRBJ2-3	.	ASSLPSTDTQY
TRBV2	TRBJ2-7	.	ASHIDSYEQY
TRBV5-6	TRBJ2-5	.	ASSLRVETQY
TRBV5-1	TRBJ2-3	.	ASSLIGTSTDTQY
TRBV7-9	TRBJ1-1	.	ASSSRQQNTEAF
TRBV5-6	TRBJ2-3	TRBD2	ASSLPGGGSTDTQY
TRBV11-2	TRBJ2-1	.	ASSLAFMTVALNEQF
TRBV19	TRBJ2-7	.	ASKADTSYEQY
TRBV9	TRBJ2-1	TRBD2	ASTPFSGSDNEQF
TRBV10-3	TRBJ2-1	.	AISESRDNEQF
TRBV30	TRBJ2-2	.	AWSVRGPGELF
TRBV5-1	TRBJ2-1	TRBD2	ASSLIPPTSGSYNEQF
TRBV18	TRBJ1-5	.	ASSPTYSNQPQH
TRBV5-1	TRBJ2-7	TRBD2	ASSFVVAGVSYEQY
TRBV4-1	TRBJ2-7	.	ASSQPRGYEQY
TRBV7-9	TRBJ1-2	TRBD1	ASSPGQNYGYT
TRBV11-2	TRBJ2-5	TRBD1	ASSPTRGQGETQY
TRBV29-1	TRBJ1-2	TRBD1	SVTPGGNYGYT
TRBV5-1	TRBJ2-7	TRBD1	ASSSTGGSYEQY
TRBV7-9	TRBJ1-2	TRBD1	ASSRHGQGNYGYT
TRBV7-2	TRBJ2-3	TRBD2	ASSLFGGDTQY
TRBV5-1	TRBJ2-7	TRBD1	ASSPGQGHYEQY
TRBV5-1	TRBJ2-2	TRBD1	ASSSGQGNGELF
TRBV5-1	TRBJ2-1	TRBD2	ASSFTSGSSYNEQF
TRBV7-2	TRBJ2-7	TRBD2	ASTETSAYYEQY
TRBV6-6	TRBJ2-2	.	ASSRDGELF
TRBV5-6	TRBJ2-3	TRBD1	ASSLGQGWDTQY
TRBV6-5	TRBJ2-1	TRBD2	ASRVAGVTYNEQF
TRBV25-1	TRBJ2-4	.	ASSDSRGGVGNIQY
TRBV5-5	TRBJ2-1	.	ASSLSRGVGLLRNEQF
TRBV7-2	TRBJ2-1	TRBD2	ASSTSGTSYNEQF
TRBV15	TRBJ2-5	.	ATSREQALYQETQY
TRBV27	TRBJ2-7	.	ASSLVLISSYEQY
TRBV11-3	TRBJ2-2	.	ASSLVRQGLF
TRBV5-4	TRBJ2-1	.	ASSLDRSYNEQF
TRBV30	TRBJ1-1	.	AWIQAPRAF
TRBV7-9	TRBJ1-5	.	ASSLGGRSGNQPQH
TRBV15	TRBJ2-6	.	ATSRRVLAGANVLT
TRBV4-3	TRBJ2-5	TRBD1	ASSQGQGWTQY
TRBV6-5	TRBJ2-1	.	ASSSFTQEQF
TRBV29-1	TRBJ2-5	.	SVEVGTQETQY
TRBV1	TRBJ2-7	.	TSSRPLSEDPYEQY
TRBV11-2	TRBJ1-3	.	ASSILPGGTGNTIY
TRBV7-2	TRBJ2-7	.	ASSPTRTPTGQY